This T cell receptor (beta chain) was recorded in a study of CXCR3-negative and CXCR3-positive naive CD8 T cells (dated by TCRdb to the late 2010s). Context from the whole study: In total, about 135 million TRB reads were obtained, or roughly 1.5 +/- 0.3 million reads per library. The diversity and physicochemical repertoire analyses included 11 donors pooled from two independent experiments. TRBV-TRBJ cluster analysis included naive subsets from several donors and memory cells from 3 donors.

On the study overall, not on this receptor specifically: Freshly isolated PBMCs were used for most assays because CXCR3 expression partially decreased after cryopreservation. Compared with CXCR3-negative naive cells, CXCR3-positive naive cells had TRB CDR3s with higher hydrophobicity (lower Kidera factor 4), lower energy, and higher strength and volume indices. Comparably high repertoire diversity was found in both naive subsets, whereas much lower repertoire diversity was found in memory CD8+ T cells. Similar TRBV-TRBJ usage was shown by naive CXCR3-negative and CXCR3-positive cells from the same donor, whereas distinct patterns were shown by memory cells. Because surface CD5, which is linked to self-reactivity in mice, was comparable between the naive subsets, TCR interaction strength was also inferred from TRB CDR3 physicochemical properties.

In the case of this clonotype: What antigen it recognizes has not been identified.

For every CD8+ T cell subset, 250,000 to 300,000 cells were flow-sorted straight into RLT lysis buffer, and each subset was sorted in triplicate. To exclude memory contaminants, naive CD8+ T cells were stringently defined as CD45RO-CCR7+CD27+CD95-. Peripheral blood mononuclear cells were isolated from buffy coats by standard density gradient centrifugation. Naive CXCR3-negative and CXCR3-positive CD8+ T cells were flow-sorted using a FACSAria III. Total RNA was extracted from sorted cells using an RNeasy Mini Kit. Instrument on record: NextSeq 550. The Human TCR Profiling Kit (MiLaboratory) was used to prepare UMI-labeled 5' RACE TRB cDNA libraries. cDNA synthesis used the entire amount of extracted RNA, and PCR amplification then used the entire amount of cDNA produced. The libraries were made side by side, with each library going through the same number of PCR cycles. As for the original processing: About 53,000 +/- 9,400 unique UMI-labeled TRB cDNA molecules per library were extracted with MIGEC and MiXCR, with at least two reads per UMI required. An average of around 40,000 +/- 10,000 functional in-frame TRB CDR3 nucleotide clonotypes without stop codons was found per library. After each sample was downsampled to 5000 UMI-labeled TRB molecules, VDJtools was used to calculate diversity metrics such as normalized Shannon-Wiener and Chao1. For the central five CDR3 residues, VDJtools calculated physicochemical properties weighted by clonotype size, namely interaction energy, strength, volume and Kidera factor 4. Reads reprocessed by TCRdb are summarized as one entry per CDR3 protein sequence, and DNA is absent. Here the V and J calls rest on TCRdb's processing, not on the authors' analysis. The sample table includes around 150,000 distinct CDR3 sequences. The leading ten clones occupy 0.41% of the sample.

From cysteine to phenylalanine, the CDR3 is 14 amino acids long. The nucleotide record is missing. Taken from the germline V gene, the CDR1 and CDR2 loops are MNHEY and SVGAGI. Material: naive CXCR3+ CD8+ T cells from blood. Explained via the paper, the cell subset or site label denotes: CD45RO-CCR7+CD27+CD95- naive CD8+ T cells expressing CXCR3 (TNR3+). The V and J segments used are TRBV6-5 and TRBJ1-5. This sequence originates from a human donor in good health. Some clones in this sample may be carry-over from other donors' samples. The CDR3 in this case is CASSSGSINQPQHF.